The 12 T cell receptor beta chains reported below all come from one sample, sequenced in a study of blood T cell repertoires in COVID-19 (dated by TCRdb to 2019 to 2021). Libraries came from the immunoSEQ multiplex PCR assay. Here the immuneACCESS table is served through TCRdb, limited to in-frame sequences with V and J called. Missing clones are a known gap in these copies; in checked studies unresolved V genes cover under half, and the rest lacks a known reason. This sample comprises more than 150,000 clones, 60% to 85% of them detected only once. In total, the top ten clones hold 15% to 20% of the sample. The sample consisted of peripheral blood. Source of these receptors: a man in his sixties with active or convalescent COVID-19.

The rearrangement joins TRBV11-3 to TRBJ2-2; maybe TRBD2 (6 bases). Trimming removed 3 bases at V and 0 bases at J, with 8 bases between. The CDR3 runs 15 residues. CDR1 and CDR2 from the germline V gene are SGHNT and YENEEA. CDR3 nucleotide sequence: TGTGCCAGCAGCTTGGGGACTTCGAACACCGGGGAGCTGTTTTTT. Translated: CASSLGTSNTGELFF.

The rearrangement uses TRBV5-4 and TRBJ2-3, with D possibly matching TRBD1 (5 bases). The V gene's germline CDR1 is SGHNT and CDR2 YYREEE (reference sequence). With 4 bases removed from V and 2 bases from J, the gap between germline ends came to 14 bases. The CDR3 loop spans 15 amino acids. The CDR3 spells CASSRRDSPTDTQYF. Here the CDR3 DNA reads TGTGCCAGCAGCCGCCGCGACAGTCCCACAGATACGCAGTATTTT.

This clone occurred once. The chain joins TRBV5-4 to TRBJ2-6, with 11 positions matching TRBD2. There are 18 residues in the CDR3. CDR1 is SGHNT and CDR2 is YYREEE in the germline V gene (reference sequence). V shed 0 bases and J 4 bases; nucleotides not matched to a gene: 6. CDR3 sequence: CASSLASSGRSGANVLTF. CDR3 coding DNA: TGTGCCAGCAGCTTGGCCTCTAGCGGGAGGAGCGGGGCCAACGTCCTGACTTTC.

The gene calls are TRBV29-1 and TRBJ2-7; the D gene is possibly TRBD1 (5 bases). The CDR3 covers 11 residues. Germline loops: CDR1 SQVTM, CDR2 ANQGSEA. V lost 5 bases and J 4 bases, leaving 9 bases between the germline ends. Here the CDR3 reads CSVLAGYEQYF. The DNA for the CDR3 is TGCAGCGTTTTGGCAGGGTACGAGCAGTACTTC.

The chain has TRBV19 and TRBJ2-1, with 8 bases lining up with TRBD2. CDR1 is LNHDA and CDR2 is SQIVND in the germline V gene (reference sequence). CDR3 size: 18 residues. V trimming: 2 bases; J trimming: 4 bases; junction bases outside the gene matches: 13. The CDR3 nucleotides are TGTGCCAGTAGTATAATTCCGTCGGGGACTAGGGAATACAATGAGCAGTTCTTC. As protein: CASSIIPSGTREYNEQFF.

The rearrangement links TRBV5-4 to TRBJ2-7, with TRBD2 identical over 16 bases. Per germline, CDR1 SGHNT and CDR2 YYREEE (reference sequence). This CDR3 is 19 amino acids long. Losses at the gene ends were 0 bases for V and 0 bases for J; bases not matched to a gene: 6. The CDR3 DNA is TGTGCCAGCAGCTTGGACCCGGGACTAGCGGGAGGGTTCTCCTACGAGCAGTACTTC. It yields the protein CASSLDPGLAGGFSYEQYF.

Details on this clone: Other DNA sequences in the same sample also yield this CDR3. This chain uses TRBV11-3 with TRBJ2-7; 8 positions match TRBD1. In germline, CDR1 is SGHNT, CDR2 YENEEA. The CDR3 has 13 amino acids. The ends lost 5 bases at V and 6 bases at J; junction bases unmatched: 6. The DNA of the CDR3 is TGTGCCAGCAGCCTAGGGACAGGCAGCGAGCAGTACTTC. Translating it yields CASSLGTGSEQYF.

The chain links TRBV7-3 to TRBJ1-5, with D perhaps TRBD1 (5 bases). This CDR3 is built from 16 residues. Germline CDR1 SGHTA, CDR2 FQGTGA. V lost 0 bases and J 5 bases, leaving 14 bases between the germline ends. CDR3 coding DNA: TGTGCCAGCAGCTTAACAGGGGCAGGAGAAGATCAGCCCCAGCATTTT. It encodes CASSLTGAGEDQPQHF.

This chain joins TRBV28 and TRBJ1-1; 8 bases are a match to TRBD1. V gave up 6 bases and J gave up 1 base; unmatched junction bases: 4. From germline, CDR1 is MDHEN and CDR2 SYDVKM. The CDR3 runs to 14 residues. CDR3 in amino acids: CASRAGGWNTEAFF. The CDR3 bases are TGTGCCAGCAGGGCAGGGGGCTGGAACACTGAAGCTTTCTTT. Full variable domain (missing parts from reference TRBV28 and TRBJ1-1): DVKVTQSSRYLVKRTGEKVFLECVQDMDHENMFWYRQDPGLGLRLIYFSYDVKMKEKGDIPEGYSVSREKKERFSLILESASTNQTSMYLCASRAGGWNTEAFFGQGTRLTVV.

This chain uses TRBV19 with TRBJ2-2, with unresolved D. This CDR3 region has 15 residues. Trimming took off 8 bases at V and 0 bases at J, with 13 bases between the two ends. Per germline, CDR1 LNHDA and CDR2 SQIVND (reference sequence). CDR3 in DNA: TGTGCCAGTTTGGTCGGGTCCGCGAACACCGGGGAGCTGTTTTTT. Encoded protein: CASLVGSANTGELFF. The entire variable domain, with the rest obtained from reference TRBV19 and TRBJ2-2, is as follows: DGGITQSPKYLFRKEGQNVTLSCEQNLNHDAMYWYRQDPGQGLRLIYYSQIVNDFQKGDIAEGYSVSREKKESFPLTVTSAQKNPTAFYLCASLVGSANTGELFFGEGSRLTVL.

The rearrangement links TRBV5-1 to TRBJ2-2; TRBD2 agrees at 11 bases. CDR3 length equals 19 residues. CDR1 and CDR2 (germline): SGHRS, YFSETQ. V lost 2 bases, J lost 0 bases, and 9 bases stayed unmatched. The CDR3 sequence is CASSFRPSGRSANTGELFF. For the CDR3, the DNA is TGCGCCAGCAGCTTCAGGCCTAGCGGGAGGTCCGCGAACACCGGGGAGCTGTTTTTT.

Comment on this clone: Distinct nucleotide sequences in the sample also encode this CDR3. The chain has TRBV5-6 and TRBJ1-4; possibly TRBD1 for D (6 bases). V shed 4 bases and J shed 5 bases, with 15 bases lying between them. The CDR3 is 15 amino acids. Germline CDR1 reads SGHDT; CDR2 reads YYEEEE. The CDR3 reads CASSTLGGENEKLFF. Here the CDR3 DNA reads TGTGCCAGCAGCACCTTAGGGGGGGAGAATGAAAAACTGTTTTTT. Filled out from reference TRBV5-6 and TRBJ1-4, the complete variable domain reads DAGVTQSPTHLIKTRGQQVTLRCSPKSGHDTVSWYQQALGQGPQFIFQYYEEEERQRGNFPDRFSGHQFPNYSSELNVNALLLGDSALYLCASSTLGGENEKLFFGSGTQLSVL.